This T cell receptor (beta chain) was captured in a study of cytomegalovirus exposure and HLA in healthy donors. The CDR3 extends over 13 amino acids. Per germline, CDR1 MNHNS and CDR2 SASEGT. V lost 7 bases and J lost 5; bases outside the gene matches: 6. A multiplex PCR was run with 60 Vbeta primers and 13 Jbeta primers. Clones were sequenced by immunoSEQ multiplex PCR, and TCRdb holds only the in-frame ones, with some missing. The sample records 150,000 or so clones, around 79% being singletons. The sequence was obtained from a man in his forties in good health and CMV-seropositive. This chain joins TRBV6-1 and TRBJ2-5; TRBD1 agrees at 8 bases. Sample: PBMCs. CDR3 sequence (DNA): TGTGCCAGCAAACGGACAGGGAAGGAGACCCAGTACTTC. Translating it yields CASKRTGKETQYF.